Here is one T cell receptor (beta chain) with its context. These data originate in a study of blood T cell repertoires in COVID-19. Looking at the study overall: Sites in the United States, Italy and Spain provided acute and convalescent COVID-19 samples. PBMCs, B-cell-depleted T cells, or T cells were the source of the cDNA or gDNA that made up the material.

Germline assignment: CDR1 SGHNT and CDR2 YENEEA. V was cut by 2 bases and J by 1 base, with 6 bases left in between. The CDR3 covers 13 residues. Repertoires were generated with immunoSEQ multiplex PCR, while TCRdb's copy carries only in-frame clones and drops some. The data hold about 230,000 clones, with 70% to 90% observed a single time. The chain joins TRBV11-3 to TRBJ2-7; D is undetermined. Sequencing was performed on peripheral blood. The source is a man between 35 and 55 years old with acute or convalescent COVID-19. Here the CDR3 DNA reads TGTGCCAGCAGCTTACACGGTTCCTACGAGCAGTACTTC. Protein: CASSLHGSYEQYF. The complete variable domain, with remaining parts taken from reference TRBV11-3 and TRBJ2-7, reads EAGVVQSPRYKIIEKKQPVAFWCNPISGHNTLYWYLQNLGQGPELLIRYENEEAVDDSQLPKDRFSAERLKGVDSTLKIQPAELGDSAVYLCASSLHGSYEQYFGPGTRLTVT.